The T cell receptor (beta chain) under discussion was sequenced for a study of T cell responses to AZD1222 COVID-19 vaccine. As for the study in general: Second doses at about 4 or about 12 weeks were pooled.

Germline V lookup: CDR1 SQVTM, CDR2 ANQGSEA. Trimming took 8 bases from V and 5 from J, leaving 13 bases between them. The CDR3 has 12 amino acids. This table comes from immunoSEQ multiplex PCR, and its TCRdb copy is limited to in-frame clones, with some not included. Of over 130,000 clones listed, around nine tenths are singletons. The sequencing used peripheral blood, collected on day 0 of AZD1222 vaccination. The receptor comes from an adult in good health. The genes are TRBV29-1 and TRBJ2-1; no reliable D call. In nucleotides, the CDR3 is TGCAGCCCCCAGGCGGTTAACAATGAGCAGTTCTTC. Encoded protein: CSPQAVNNEQFF.